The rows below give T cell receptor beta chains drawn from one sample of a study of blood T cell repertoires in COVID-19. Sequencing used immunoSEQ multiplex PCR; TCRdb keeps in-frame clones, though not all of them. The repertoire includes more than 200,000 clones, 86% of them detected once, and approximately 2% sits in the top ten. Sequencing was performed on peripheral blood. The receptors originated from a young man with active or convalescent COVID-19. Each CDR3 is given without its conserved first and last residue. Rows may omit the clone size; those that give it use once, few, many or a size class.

CDR3: ASSRGGTNEYEQY
length: 13
V: TRBV18
size: -
J: TRBJ2-7

CDR3: ASSLQAGQTGELF
length: 13
V: TRBV7-8
size: -
J: TRBJ2-2

CDR3: ASSPRRQGTNGYT
length: 13
V: TRBV18
size: -
J: TRBJ1-2

CDR3: ASSDPRGYT
length: 9
V: TRBV9
size: -
J: TRBJ1-2

CDR3: ASSPGQYNEQF
length: 11
V: TRBV11-3
size: -
J: TRBJ2-1

CDR3: ASRSRDRETKSSYEQY
length: 16
V: TRBV10-2
size: once
J: TRBJ2-7

CDR3: ASSRRSTSGEETQY
length: 14
V: TRBV3-1/TRBV3-2
size: -
J: TRBJ2-5

CDR3: ASSPDYPLREQY
length: 12
V: TRBV27
size: -
J: TRBJ2-7

CDR3: ASTKGALGTQY
length: 11
V: TRBV23-1
size: -
J: TRBJ2-5

CDR3: ASSPTYSNQPQH
length: 12
V: TRBV6-5
size: -
J: TRBJ1-5

CDR3: ASSLDSSNEQY
length: 11
V: TRBV5-6
size: -
J: TRBJ2-7

CDR3: ASSLFMEVSPLH
length: 12
V: TRBV7-2
size: -
J: TRBJ1-6

CDR3: ATSEGQGDQPQH
length: 12
V: TRBV24-1
size: -
J: TRBJ1-5

CDR3: ASSQVVRGHGYT
length: 12
V: TRBV4-2
size: -
J: TRBJ1-2

CDR3: ASSELAAF
length: 8
V: TRBV2
size: -
J: TRBJ1-1

CDR3: AWSEDFYSPLH
length: 11
V: TRBV30
size: -
J: TRBJ1-6

CDR3: ASSLAGGLYNEQF
length: 13
V: TRBV5-4
size: -
J: TRBJ2-1

CDR3: ASSAQAGGLSELF
length: 13
V: TRBV2
size: few
J: TRBJ2-2

CDR3: ASSQDRGRTEAF
length: 12
V: TRBV4-3
size: -
J: TRBJ1-1

CDR3: ASSLGAGWIDEQY
length: 13
V: TRBV5-1
size: -
J: TRBJ2-7

CDR3: ASSIGASRFGYT
length: 12
V: TRBV27
size: -
J: TRBJ1-2

CDR3: ASRDPIAGGYNEQF
length: 14
V: TRBV2
size: -
J: TRBJ2-1

CDR3: ASSKDSASGGRLTGELF
length: 17
V: TRBV21-1
size: -
J: TRBJ2-2

CDR3: ASRETGGGEKLF
length: 12
V: TRBV19
size: few
J: TRBJ1-4

CDR3: ASSRTSGGASSGTDTQY
length: 17
V: TRBV11-2
size: -
J: TRBJ2-3

CDR3: ASSYSNPGDMAYEQY
length: 15
V: TRBV6-2/TRBV6-3
size: -
J: TRBJ2-7

CDR3: ASSLEPGHKSSPLH
length: 14
V: TRBV5-6
size: -
J: TRBJ1-6

CDR3: ATRRELHNEQF
length: 11
V: TRBV19
size: -
J: TRBJ2-1

CDR3: ASRPGLEQYNEQF
length: 13
V: TRBV2
size: -
J: TRBJ2-1

CDR3: ASSQRKANYGYT
length: 12
V: TRBV4-2
size: -
J: TRBJ1-2

CDR3: ASRARGLLNYGYT
length: 13
V: TRBV5-6
size: -
J: TRBJ1-2

CDR3: ASSPGGVGNQPQH
length: 13
V: TRBV7-9
size: -
J: TRBJ1-5

CDR3: ASSYSRTGQETQY
length: 13
V: TRBV6-5
size: -
J: TRBJ2-5

CDR3: ASSSSGGRDEQY
length: 12
V: TRBV27
size: -
J: TRBJ2-7

CDR3: ASSPKKGQGEEETQY
length: 15
V: TRBV23-1
size: -
J: TRBJ2-5

CDR3: ASSYRQGPTYEQY
length: 13
V: TRBV7-6
size: few
J: TRBJ2-7

CDR3: ASSLVLGRDSPLH
length: 13
V: TRBV11-2
size: -
J: TRBJ1-6

CDR3: ASSPRRQATNEKLF
length: 14
V: TRBV7-9
size: -
J: TRBJ1-4

CDR3: ASSLVVRGPMYYEQY
length: 15
V: TRBV5-1
size: -
J: TRBJ2-7

CDR3: ASSLVAGQMNTEAF
length: 14
V: TRBV11-2
size: once
J: TRBJ1-1

CDR3: ATGGQGASYEQY
length: 12
V: TRBV19
size: -
J: TRBJ2-7

CDR3: ASSPYQGGVRAF
length: 12
V: TRBV27
size: once
J: TRBJ1-1

CDR3: ASSRETGTGTEAF
length: 13
V: TRBV6-6
size: -
J: TRBJ1-1

CDR3: ASSPTTSGGSQETQY
length: 15
V: TRBV4-3
size: -
J: TRBJ2-5

CDR3: ASSPGQNHEQY
length: 11
V: TRBV27
size: -
J: TRBJ2-7

CDR3: ASSLDPRDKPQH
length: 12
V: TRBV11-2
size: -
J: TRBJ1-5

CDR3: ASSSGGLGTGELF
length: 13
V: TRBV6-2/TRBV6-3
size: -
J: TRBJ2-2

CDR3: SVSGTGDQPQH
length: 11
V: TRBV29-1
size: once
J: TRBJ1-5

CDR3: ASSLGGWEQF
length: 10
V: TRBV27
size: once
J: TRBJ2-1

CDR3: ATSLYPDRIGSEQY
length: 14
V: TRBV15
size: -
J: TRBJ2-7

CDR3: ASSLPAGKDNEQF
length: 13
V: TRBV11-3
size: -
J: TRBJ2-1

CDR3: ACSGQGVTYGYT
length: 12
V: TRBV30
size: -
J: TRBJ1-2

CDR3: ALSGAGDNEQF
length: 11
V: TRBV25-1
size: few
J: TRBJ2-1

CDR3: ASSRTSGGTEAF
length: 12
V: TRBV4-3
size: -
J: TRBJ1-1

CDR3: ASSRTGAEQF
length: 10
V: TRBV3-1/TRBV3-2
size: -
J: TRBJ2-1